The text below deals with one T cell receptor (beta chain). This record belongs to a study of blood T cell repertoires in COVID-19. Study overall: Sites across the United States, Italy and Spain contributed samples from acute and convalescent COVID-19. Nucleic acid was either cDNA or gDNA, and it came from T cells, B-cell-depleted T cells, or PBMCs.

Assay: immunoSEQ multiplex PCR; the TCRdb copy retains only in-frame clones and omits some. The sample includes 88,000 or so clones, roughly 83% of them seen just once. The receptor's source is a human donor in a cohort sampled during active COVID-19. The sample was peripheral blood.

In DNA, the CDR3 is TGTGCCAGCAGTTCTCCCGAGCGGTTACTGGAGACCCAGTACTTC. It specifies CASSSPERLLETQYF. V and J are TRBV6-5 and TRBJ2-5; possible D gene TRBD2, 5 bases. Germline V lookup: CDR1 MNHEY, CDR2 SVGAGI. There are 15 residues in the CDR3. Trimming took 4 bases from V and 5 from J, leaving 17 bases between them.